The rows below give T cell receptor beta chains drawn from one sample of a study of T-cell memory formation after mild COVID-19. TCRdb fed the 5' RACE reads into MiXCR, producing one record per CDR3 protein. The table includes roughly 51,000 distinct CDR3 sequences, over 6.5% detected once. Sequenced: PBMCs or a T cell subset sorted from them (not recorded which). The receptors were gathered from a man aged 18-30 years who had mild COVID-19 (a few samples of this study predate the infection). Cell type and time point are not known. Each CDR3 is given with its conserved first and last residue. The order of the fields is CDR3 protein, CDR3 DNA, clone size, D gene, V gene, J gene. D genes are given only for firm matches. Clone size, where shown, is once, few, many, or a class for clones that have expanded.

CASSAGDSNQPQHF	TGCGCCAGCAGCGCAGGGGATAGCAATCAGCCCCAGCATTTT	-	-	TRBV5-1	TRBJ1-5
CASSRQVVGTEAFF	TGTGCCAGCAGCAGACAGGTTGTGGGCACTGAAGCTTTCTTT	-	-	TRBV11-1	TRBJ1-1
CASSYGPQAGHEKLFF	TGTGCCAGCAGTTACGGACCCCAGGCAGGTCATGAAAAACTGTTTTTT	-	-	TRBV6-2/TRBV6-3	TRBJ1-4
CATSDSPSRANEQFF	TGTGCCACCAGTGATTCCCCGAGCAGAGCAAATGAGCAGTTCTTC	many	-	TRBV24-1	TRBJ2-1
CASSAGQTGNTIYF	TGCGCCAGCAGCGCTGGGCAGACTGGAAACACCATATATTTT	-	-	TRBV5-1	TRBJ1-3
CASQSRGNEKLFF	TGTGCCAGCCAAAGCCGCGGCAATGAAAAACTGTTTTTT	few	-	TRBV7-2	TRBJ1-4
CASLSSGLTGELFF	TGTGCCAGCTTGAGTTCAGGGCTCACCGGGGAGCTGTTTTTT	few	-	TRBV2	TRBJ2-2
CASSLATRDTQYF	TGCGCCAGCAGCTTGGCAACACGGGATACGCAGTATTTT	-	-	TRBV5-1	TRBJ2-3
CASSQGNSPLHF	TGCGCCAGCAGCCAGGGGAATTCACCCCTCCACTTT	few	-	TRBV4-1	TRBJ1-6
CASSEPEDTQYF	TGTGCCAGCAGTGAACCGGAAGATACGCAGTATTTT	-	-	TRBV6-1	TRBJ2-3
CASSPTTGRETQYF	TGTGCCAGCAGCCCTACGACAGGGAGAGAGACCCAGTACTTC	-	TRBD1	TRBV4-2	TRBJ2-5
CDSSRSPRDRAPKVNTEAFF	TGTGACAGCAGCAGGTCCCCTCGGGACAGGGCCCCCAAGGTGAACACTGAAGCTTTCTTT	-	TRBD1	TRBV7-8	TRBJ1-1
CASSWGGGGYGYTF	TGTGCCAGCAGCTGGGGCGGGGGGGGCTATGGCTACACCTTC	-	-	TRBV7-9	TRBJ1-2
CASSYRGTGWDTEAFF	TGTGCCAGCAGTTACAGGGGGACAGGGTGGGATACTGAAGCTTTCTTT	-	TRBD1	TRBV6-6	TRBJ1-1
CAWSGERPYYNEQFF	TGTGCCTGGAGTGGGGAGCGGCCATACTACAATGAGCAGTTCTTC	many	-	TRBV30	TRBJ2-1